This T cell receptor beta chain appears in the sequencing data of a study of monozygotic twins with inflammatory bowel disease. CDR3 length: 15 residues. Germline CDR1 SNHLY, CDR2 FYNNEI. Broader study findings: Among the T cells, different subtypes could not be distinguished. Sharing of clonotypes with others was lower in IBD patients than in healthy twins, and this was especially so with disease activity.

With respect to this clonotype: No antigen is known for it.

The cDNA of both the TCRalpha and TCRbeta chains was subjected to two nested PCRs of approximately 16 and 9 cycles. TCRdb re-called the 5' RACE reads; one entry per CDR3 protein, DNA not given. Its table lists over 110,000 distinct CDR3 sequences. The TCR sequence derives from a human donor with ulcerative colitis or Crohn's disease, or a healthy co-twin of an affected twin (not recorded which). This sequence joins TRBV2 and TRBJ1-5; absent DNA, TCRdb's TRBD1 call cannot be checked. The sample consisted of blood. The CDR3 sequence is CASSLSWGFDQPQHF.